The 27 T cell receptor beta chains reported below all come from one sample, sequenced in a study of beta chain features in type 1 diabetes. Sequenced material consisted of expressed TCRB transcripts (all of the isolated RNA was reverse transcribed). TCRdb keeps only in-frame clones here, not all; method: immunoSEQ multiplex PCR. The sample holds approximately 330,000 clones, 9.5% to 11% seen once. The material sequenced was naive CD4+ T cells from blood. The receptors shown here come from a woman aged 30 to 39 in good health.

Details on this clone: The same CDR3 also results from other DNA sequences found in this sample. The chain employs TRBV14 and TRBJ2-3, with 9 bases identical to TRBD2. Trimming cost V 6 bases and J 4 bases; bases outside gene matches: 5. Germline V CDR1 and CDR2: SGHDN, FVKESK. The CDR3 covers 14 residues. The DNA for the CDR3 is TGTGCCAGCAGTTTGACTAGCGGAGCAGATACGCAGTATTTT. Protein: CASSLTSGADTQYF.

The V gene is TRBV23-1, the J gene TRBJ2-5; a possible D gene is TRBD1 (7 bases). TRBV23-1 is classed as an ORF, of uncertain function. The CDR3 is made up of 14 amino acids. Trimming pared 6 bases from V and 11 bases from J, leaving 22 bases between. This CDR3 reads CASRPGTDPREQYF. The CDR3 region has the DNA TGCGCCAGCAGACCCGGGACAGACCCCCGGGAGCAGTACTTC.

The sample holds a few counts of this clone. This sequence joins TRBV21-1 and TRBJ2-3; the table assigns TRBD2, which was not confirmed against the DNA. TRBV21-1 is a pseudogene segment. This CDR3 has 16 amino acids. The CDR3 DNA reads TGTGCCAGCAGCCAAGCTCCGGTCCTACGCACAGATACGCAGTATTTT. Residues: CASSQAPVLRTDTQYF.

V usage is TRBV28 and J usage is TRBJ2-3; D possibly corresponds to TRBD1 (5 bases). The CDR3 is 13 residues long. The V end lost 8 bases, the J end lost 0 bases, and 9 bases lay between the germline ends. The germline V gene encodes CDR1 MDHEN and CDR2 SYDVKM. The CDR3 DNA follows: TGTGCCAGCGCAGGGCCTAGCACAGATACGCAGTATTTT. Amino acid sequence: CASAGPSTDTQYF. The entire variable domain, with the rest obtained from reference TRBV28 and TRBJ2-3, is as follows: DVKVTQSSRYLVKRTGEKVFLECVQDMDHENMFWYRQDPGLGLRLIYFSYDVKMKEKGDIPEGYSVSREKKERFSLILESASTNQTSMYLCASAGPSTDTQYFGPGTRLTVL.

CDR3 nucleotides: TGTGCCAGCAGGCGGGAGGAAGGCACAGATACGCAGTATTTT. It specifies CASRREEGTDTQYF. The V call is TRBV7-2, the J call TRBJ2-3, with 8 bases that match TRBD2. The CDR3 runs to 14 residues. The ends lost 6 bases at V and 1 base at J; junction bases unmatched: 3. Germline assignment: CDR1 SGHTA and CDR2 FQGNSA.

There are a few counts of this clone. The chain links TRBV7-2 to TRBJ2-7; TRBD2 is a possible D gene (5 bases). The CDR3 runs to 17 residues. CDR1 and CDR2 from the germline V gene are SGHTA and FQGNSA. The germline V and J ends were trimmed by 1 base and 0 bases, with 16 bases remaining between them. Here the CDR3 DNA reads TGTGCCAGCAGCTTAGACAGCGGCCCAAGCCACTCCTACGAGCAGTACTTC. Translated, it gives CASSLDSGPSHSYEQYF. The whole variable domain, remainder taken from reference TRBV7-2 and TRBJ2-7, is GAGVSQSPSNKVTEKGKDVELRCDPISGHTALYWYRQSLGQGLEFLIYFQGNSAPDKSGLPSDRFSAERTGGSVSTLTIQRTQQEDSAVYLCASSLDSGPSHSYEQYFGPGTRLTVT.

A few counts support this clone. The chain has TRBV7-2 and TRBJ2-7; TRBD1 agrees at 9 bases. With 5 bases clipped from V and 5 bases from J, the junction kept 7 bases outside the gene matches. CDR3 length equals 14 residues. Germline V gene lookup returns CDR1 SGHTA and CDR2 FQGNSA. The CDR3 DNA reads TGTGCCAGCAGCGCAAGACAGGGGGGGAACGAGCAGTACTTC. Its protein is CASSARQGGNEQYF.

A few counts support this clone. V is TRBV9 and J is TRBJ2-5; 8 bases are shared with TRBD2. This CDR3 comprises 16 residues. Looked up from germline, CDR1 is SGDLS and CDR2 is YYNGEE. V trimming: 0 bases; J trimming: 2 bases; junction bases outside the gene matches: 6. The CDR3 here is CASSVGVSGAQETQYF. The CDR3 nucleotides are TGTGCCAGCAGCGTAGGTGTTAGCGGGGCTCAAGAGACCCAGTACTTC.

The rearrangement joins TRBV7-9 to TRBJ2-7, with 9 positions matching TRBD1. Looked up from germline, CDR1 is SEHNR and CDR2 is FQNEAQ (reference sequence). This CDR3 is 15 amino acids long. V dropped 5 bases and J dropped 1; count of bases not matched to a gene: 6. In DNA form, the CDR3 reads TGTGCCAGCAGCCCCGGGACAGGGAGATCCTACGAGCAGTACTTC. The encoded protein is CASSPGTGRSYEQYF. The variable domain in full, completed from reference TRBV7-9 and TRBJ2-7, reads DTGVSQNPRHKITKRGQNVTFRCDPISEHNRLYWYRQTLGQGPEFLTYFQNEAQLEKSRLLSDRFSAERPKGSFSTLEIQRTEQGDSAMYLCASSPGTGRSYEQYFGPGTRLTVT.

This clone has a handful of counts. The V call is TRBV9, the J call TRBJ2-1; TRBD2 agrees at 13 bases. With V trimmed by 4 bases and J by 6 bases, 4 bases remained unmatched. CDR1 is SGDLS, CDR2 YYNGEE, per germline. The CDR3 is 15 amino acids. CDR3: CASSPTSGRANEQFF. Written as DNA, the CDR3 is TGTGCCAGCAGCCCAACTAGCGGGAGGGCCAATGAGCAGTTCTTC.

This clone has more than one count but fewer than ten. The chain combines TRBV2 with TRBJ1-5, with TRBD1 matching 8 bases. The germline gives CDR1 SNHLY, CDR2 FYNNEI. The CDR3 has 14 amino acids. Losses at the gene ends were 6 bases for V and 3 bases for J; bases not matched to a gene: 4. The CDR3 is CASSAGQVNQPQHF. In DNA form, the CDR3 reads TGTGCCAGCAGCGCGGGACAGGTCAATCAGCCCCAGCATTTT.

The sample holds a few counts of this clone. This chain joins TRBV18 and TRBJ2-7; a possible D gene is TRBD1 (6 bases). V dropped 4 bases and J dropped 1 base, with 8 bases sitting between them. This CDR3 is 13 amino acids long. Germline V gene sequence: CDR1 KGHSH, CDR2 LQKENI. The chain's CDR3 is CASSQGGSYEQYF. The CDR3 nucleotides are TGTGCCAGCTCACAAGGGGGTTCCTACGAGCAGTACTTC.

This chain links TRBV7-8 with TRBJ2-6, with 7 nucleotides matching TRBD1. The V segment lost 0 bases and the J segment 0 bases; nucleotides outside the gene matches: 8. The germline CDR1 and CDR2 sequences are SGHVS and FQNEAQ. This CDR3 comprises 19 residues. The CDR3, as DNA: TGTGCCAGCAGCTTAGCCAGGATTAGGGGGCTCTCTGGGGCCAACGTCCTGACTTTC. This encodes CASSLARIRGLSGANVLTF.

This chain links TRBV28 with TRBJ2-7, with TRBD2 identical over 8 bases. J was trimmed by 2 bases and V by 2 bases; bases with no gene match: 2. CDR1 is MDHEN and CDR2 is SYDVKM in the germline V gene. The CDR3 runs 14 residues. In DNA, the CDR3 is TGTGCCAGCAGTTTACCGGGGGGGCCCTACGAGCAGTACTTC. This sequence encodes CASSLPGGPYEQYF.

The rearrangement joins TRBV4-2 to TRBJ2-7; 7 bases are shared with TRBD2. The germline V gene encodes CDR1 LGHNA and CDR2 YNFKEQ. This CDR3 is 14 amino acids long. The V segment lost 2 bases and the J segment 4 bases; nucleotides outside the gene matches: 5. As DNA, the CDR3 is TGTGCCAGCAGCCAAAGGTGGGAGGGGTACGAGCAGTACTTC. Translation gives CASSQRWEGYEQYF.

V usage is TRBV10-3 and J usage is TRBJ2-1, with 10 nucleotides matching TRBD2. CDR1 is ENHRY and CDR2 is SYGVKD in the germline V gene. The CDR3 covers 14 residues. The trim removed 6 bases at V and 8 bases at J, leaving 7 bases unmatched. The DNA of the CDR3 is TGTGCCATCAGCTCTAGCGGGAGCGGTCATGAGCAGTTCTTC. Amino acid sequence: CAISSSGSGHEQFF.

This clone was observed a few times. This chain joins TRBV29-1 and TRBJ1-2; 11 bases fit TRBD1. CDR3 size: 15 residues. V shed 7 bases, J shed 4 bases, and the junction held 11 bases outside the gene matches. CDR1 SQVTM and CDR2 ANQGSEA come from the germline V gene. CDR3 in DNA: TGCAGCGCCTGGGACAGGGGGGTTTTGGGCTATGGCTACACCTTC. Translated, it gives CSAWDRGVLGYGYTF.

The rearrangement uses TRBV5-8 and TRBJ2-2, with 7 bases aligning to TRBD1. The CDR3 runs 16 residues. Unmatched junction bases numbered 6, after V lost 3 bases and J lost 1 base. Germline V gives CDR1 SGHTS, CDR2 YDEGEE. The CDR3: CASSSQGFWNTGELFF. DNA for the CDR3: TGTGCCAGCAGCTCACAGGGGTTTTGGAACACCGGGGAGCTGTTTTTT.

V gene TRBV11-3 combines with J gene TRBJ1-1; TRBD1 might be the D (6 bases). The CDR3 spans 15 residues. Germline CDR1 reads SGHNT; CDR2 reads YENEEA. V gave up 0 bases and J gave up 6 bases, with 14 bases separating them. The DNA of the CDR3 is TGTGCCAGCAGCTTAGATGGTAGGCAGGGGTCTGAAGCTTTCTTT. This gives the protein CASSLDGRQGSEAFF.

This clone has a handful of counts. The rearrangement joins TRBV29-1 to TRBJ2-5; a weak D match, TRBD1 (6 bases). Germline lookup yields CDR1 SQVTM and CDR2 ANQGSEA. The ends were cut back, 6 bases at V and 7 bases at J, with 24 bases in the middle. CDR3 size: 15 residues. The CDR3 nucleotides are TGCAGCGTCCGCCTACGGCTGCCCATGACAGGGACCCAGTACTTC. Protein sequence: CSVRLRLPMTGTQYF.

Only a few counts were recorded for this clone. V and J are TRBV29-1 and TRBJ2-3; possible D gene TRBD2, 6 bases. The germline V gene encodes CDR1 SQVTM and CDR2 ANQGSEA. V was pared by 2 bases and J by 4 bases, with 10 bases between. The CDR3 is 13 residues long. This CDR3 is CSVEILAADTQYF. The CDR3 region has the DNA TGCAGCGTTGAAATTTTAGCGGCAGATACGCAGTATTTT.

This clone has more than one count but fewer than ten. This chain links TRBV5-1 with TRBJ2-7; TRBD1 matches at 8 bases. This CDR3 has 15 amino acids. Germline lookup yields CDR1 SGHRS and CDR2 YFSETQ. V was clipped by 4 bases and J by 6 bases; unmatched bases: 12. The CDR3 loop reads CASSVPRGRTGEQYF. The DNA for the CDR3 is TGCGCCAGCAGCGTGCCCAGGGGGCGCACGGGCGAGCAGTACTTC.

This clone was counted a few times. This sequence joins TRBV28 and TRBJ2-2; 7 nucleotides align to TRBD2. The germline V gene has CDR1 MDHEN and CDR2 SYDVKM. The junction had 13 bases not matched to a gene; V was cut back by 10 bases and J by 8 bases. The CDR3 is 14 amino acids. CDR3 region: CATSMAGVKGELFF. CDR3 nucleotides: TGTGCCACCAGCATGGCGGGAGTAAAGGGGGAGCTGTTTTTT.

The sample holds a few counts of this clone. The chain couples TRBV5-1 to TRBJ2-7; 7 bases line up with TRBD2. J was trimmed by 11 bases and V by 4 bases; bases with no gene match: 9. The CDR3 is 12 amino acids. Germline V gene sequence: CDR1 SGHRS, CDR2 YFSETQ. CDR3 in amino acids: CASSPLRGNEYF. DNA for the CDR3: TGCGCCAGCAGCCCCCTGCGGGGGAATGAGTACTTC.

This clone was recorded a few times. CDR3 in amino acids: CASGPRLAGYLHEQYF. In nucleotides, the CDR3 is TGTGCCAGCGGACCCCGGCTAGCGGGATACCTCCACGAGCAGTACTTC. The chain is built from TRBV7-2 and TRBJ2-7; 9 nucleotides agree with TRBD2. This CDR3 has 16 amino acids. The germline gives CDR1 SGHTA, CDR2 FQGNSA. Losses at the gene ends were 8 bases for V and 5 bases for J; bases not matched to a gene: 16.

The genes are TRBV7-2 and TRBJ2-3; D remains ambiguous. V was shortened by 8 bases and J by 2 bases, with 5 bases between the two germline ends. CDR3 length equals 11 residues. Germline assignment: CDR1 SGHTA and CDR2 FQGNSA. The CDR3 region is CASCLTDTQYF. The DNA for the CDR3 is TGTGCCAGCTGTCTCACAGATACGCAGTATTTT.

This clone was counted a few times. The chain uses TRBV19 and TRBJ1-2; TRBD1 agrees at 10 bases. V gave up 8 bases and J gave up 5 bases; unmatched junction bases: 2. Germline values: CDR1 LNHDA, CDR2 SQIVND (reference sequence). The CDR3 extends over 12 amino acids. The CDR3 coding sequence is TGTGCCAGTGGGGACAGGGGATATGGCTACACCTTC. This translates into CASGDRGYGYTF.